Below are 7 T cell receptor beta chains sequenced from a single sample in a study of Ad26.COV2.S vaccination and SARS-CoV-2 variants. Treatment here: roughly 18 received Ad26.COV2.S at low or high dose, single or two shots; about 5 received placebo; per-sample allocation not given. Sampling occurred on day 63 after the first vaccine or placebo injection. The method was immunoSEQ multiplex PCR; TCRdb's version includes in-frame clones alone and lacks a portion of them. The sample lists roughly 400,000 clones; around 91% were seen once. Specimen: peripheral blood, collected in a trial of Ad26.COV2.S vaccine versus placebo. The receptors originated from a person between 18 and 65 years old who received the Ad26.COV2.S COVID-19 vaccine or a placebo.

This chain uses TRBV7-3 with TRBJ1-1, with TRBD1 identical over 8 bases. There are 13 residues in the CDR3. Germline lookup yields CDR1 SGHTA and CDR2 FQGTGA. V gave up 5 bases and J gave up 11 bases; unmatched junction bases: 10. The CDR3 is CASSPDQGAGAFF. In DNA form, the CDR3 reads TGTGCCAGCAGCCCAGATCAGGGGGCTGGGGCTTTCTTT.

This chain links TRBV28 with TRBJ1-1, with a possible D match to TRBD1 (5 bases). Trimming took off 6 bases at V and 6 bases at J, with 17 bases between the two ends. CDR3 length equals 14 residues. Germline V gene lookup returns CDR1 MDHEN and CDR2 SYDVKM. The CDR3, as DNA: TGTGCCAGCAGGGACCCACGGGGCCGCGCTGAAGCTTTCTTT. Its translation: CASRDPRGRAEAFF.

The J gene is TRBJ2-7, the V gene TRBV21-1; the DNA was not compared with TRBD2, the D call given in the table. TRBV21-1 is given as a pseudogene. This CDR3 has 17 residues. CDR3 residues: CASSTPRRVAGGYEQYF. The CDR3 DNA reads as TGTGCCAGCAGCACCCCGAGGAGGGTAGCGGGAGGCTACGAGCAGTACTTC.

The rearrangement links TRBV7-2 to TRBJ1-5; 9 bases map to TRBD1. This CDR3 comprises 14 residues. Trimming at V came to 2 bases and at J to 11 bases, leaving 7 bases not matched to a gene. From germline, CDR1 is SGHTA and CDR2 FQGNSA. CDR3 DNA: TGTGCCAGCAGCTTAAAATTAGGGACAGGGACCCAGCATTTT. Its protein product is CASSLKLGTGTQHF.

V usage is TRBV23-1 and J usage is TRBJ2-7, with no clear D. TRBV23-1 is annotated as an ORF whose role is uncertain. CDR3 length: 16 residues. Trimming left V 1 base short and J 2 bases short, with 15 bases between. The CDR3 bases are TGCGCCAGCAGTCAATTTTGCGCCAGGAGAACCTACGAGCAGTACTTC. Amino acid sequence: CASSQFCARRTYEQYF.

The chain carries TRBV7-2 and TRBJ2-7; tentative D call: TRBD1 (5 bases). The germline CDR1 and CDR2 sequences are SGHTA and FQGNSA. The CDR3 has 14 amino acids. The ends were cut back, 1 base at V and 6 bases at J, with 13 bases in the middle. CDR3 nucleotide sequence: TGTGCCAGCAGCTTAGGGAAGGCCCAGGGCGAGCAGTACTTC. It translates to CASSLGKAQGEQYF.

V is TRBV7-8 and J is TRBJ2-6, with 9 bases identical to TRBD1. CDR1 and CDR2 (germline): SGHVS, FQNEAQ. The CDR3 length is 17 residues. J lost 2 bases, V lost 4 bases, and 6 bases had no gene match. The CDR3 is CASSSQGALTGANVLTF. DNA for the CDR3: TGTGCCAGCAGCTCACAGGGGGCGCTGACTGGGGCCAACGTCCTGACTTTC.